This T cell receptor (beta chain) stems from a study of blood T cell repertoires in COVID-19. There are 13 residues in the CDR3. Trimming cost V 0 bases and J 6 bases, with 6 bases left between them. CDR1 is MNHEY, CDR2 SVGAGI, per germline. The authors' processing: How many nucleated cells were present was estimated from reference gene primer amplification. Sequencing was performed with immunoSEQ multiplex PCR; in TCRdb, only in-frame clones are kept and a portion is missing. The D gene and trimming were derived from the DNA, and the V and J assignments and clone size from that table. Of 150,000 to 200,000 clones in the sample, over 70% were seen once.

The specimen sequenced was peripheral blood. The V and J genes are TRBV6-5 and TRBJ1-5; D is ambiguous. This clonotype was sampled from a woman aged 55-69 years with acute or convalescent COVID-19. The CDR3 region is CASSYSRVQPQHF. The CDR3 region has the DNA TGTGCCAGCAGTTACTCTCGGGTTCAGCCCCAGCATTTT.